Ten or more counts support the clone carrying this T cell receptor beta chain. Its antigen is still unknown. The data belong to a study of shared clonotypes between healthy human individuals. Regarding the study as a whole: Clonotype sharing among donors was expected to depend on sequencing depth.

Each sample came from a Caucasian adult donor living in Nashville, Tennessee. This was a deep-level run. Sequenced by immunoSEQ multiplex PCR; TCRdb stores in-frame clones only, minus some. The sample has hundreds of thousands of clones, about nine tenths seen once. The CDR3 sequence is 16 residues long. Losses at the gene ends were 5 bases for V and 3 bases for J; bases not matched to a gene: 7. Germline CDR1 MDHEN, CDR2 SYDVKM. The sequenced material came from memory CD8+ T cells sorted from blood. Subset of the sample: CD45RO+ cells pooled with CCR7-negative TemRA cells. This sequence joins TRBV28 and TRBJ2-1; 10 positions match TRBD2. This TCR derives from a man aged 18 to 29 in good health. The CDR3 region is CASSPRGLAIYNEQFF. The CDR3 DNA sequence: TGTGCCAGCAGTCCGCGGGGACTAGCGATCTACAATGAGCAGTTCTTC.